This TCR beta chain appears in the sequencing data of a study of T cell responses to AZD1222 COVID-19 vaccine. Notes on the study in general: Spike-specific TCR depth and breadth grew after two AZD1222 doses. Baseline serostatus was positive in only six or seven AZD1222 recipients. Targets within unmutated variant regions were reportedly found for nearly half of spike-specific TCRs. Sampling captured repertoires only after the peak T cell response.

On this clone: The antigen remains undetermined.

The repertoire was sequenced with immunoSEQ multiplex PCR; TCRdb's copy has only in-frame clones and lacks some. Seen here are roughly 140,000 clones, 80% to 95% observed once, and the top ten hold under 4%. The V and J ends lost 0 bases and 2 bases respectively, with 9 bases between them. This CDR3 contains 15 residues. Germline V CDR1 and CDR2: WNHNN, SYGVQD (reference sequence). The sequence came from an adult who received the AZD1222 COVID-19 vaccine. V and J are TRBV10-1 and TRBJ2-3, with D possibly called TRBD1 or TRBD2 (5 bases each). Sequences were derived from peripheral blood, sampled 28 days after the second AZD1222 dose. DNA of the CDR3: TGCGCCAGCAGTGAGTCTGGGGGACCCACAGATACGCAGTATTTT. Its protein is CASSESGGPTDTQYF.